The clone carrying this TCR beta chain was counted a few times. Method: immunoSEQ multiplex PCR; TCRdb's copy keeps in-frame clones and lacks some. The sample shows approximately 340,000 clones, around two thirds of them seen only once. This sample was taken from a study of shared clonotypes between healthy human individuals. The source material was memory CD4+ T cells sorted from blood. Sample subset: CD45RA-negative fraction. This clonotype was sampled from a man between 25 and 39 years old in good health.

The CDR3 DNA sequence: TGCGCCAGCAGCTTCAGAAGCGGGAACTCCTACAATGAGCAGTTCTTC. Amino acids: CASSFRSGNSYNEQFF. The chain uses TRBV5-1 and TRBJ2-1, with 7 nucleotides matching TRBD2. V was clipped by 2 bases and J by 0 bases; unmatched bases: 5. The germline V gene has CDR1 SGHRS and CDR2 YFSETQ. The CDR3 has 16 amino acids.